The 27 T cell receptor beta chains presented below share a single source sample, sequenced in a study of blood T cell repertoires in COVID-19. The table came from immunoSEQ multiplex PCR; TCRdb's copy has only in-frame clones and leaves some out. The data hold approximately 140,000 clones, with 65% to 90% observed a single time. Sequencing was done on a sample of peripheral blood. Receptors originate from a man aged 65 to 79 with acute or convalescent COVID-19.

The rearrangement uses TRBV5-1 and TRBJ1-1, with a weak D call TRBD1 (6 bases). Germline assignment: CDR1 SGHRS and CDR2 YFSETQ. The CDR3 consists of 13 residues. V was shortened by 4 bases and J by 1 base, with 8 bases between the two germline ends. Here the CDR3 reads CASSPGQNTEAFF. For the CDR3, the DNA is TGCGCCAGCAGCCCGGGACAGAACACTGAAGCTTTCTTT.

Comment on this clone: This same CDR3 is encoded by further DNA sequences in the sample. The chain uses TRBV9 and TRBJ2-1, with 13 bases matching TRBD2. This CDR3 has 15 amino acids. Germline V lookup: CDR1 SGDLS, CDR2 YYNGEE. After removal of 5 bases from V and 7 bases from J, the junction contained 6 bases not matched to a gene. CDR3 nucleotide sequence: TGTGCCAGCAGTCCTCGGACTAGCGGGAGTAATGAGCAGTTCTTC. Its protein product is CASSPRTSGSNEQFF.

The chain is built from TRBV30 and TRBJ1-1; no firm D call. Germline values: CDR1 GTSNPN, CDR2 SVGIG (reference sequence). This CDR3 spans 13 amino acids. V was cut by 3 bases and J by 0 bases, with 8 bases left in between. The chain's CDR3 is CAWRVSMNTEAFF. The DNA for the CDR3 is TGTGCCTGGAGGGTCAGTATGAACACTGAAGCTTTCTTT.

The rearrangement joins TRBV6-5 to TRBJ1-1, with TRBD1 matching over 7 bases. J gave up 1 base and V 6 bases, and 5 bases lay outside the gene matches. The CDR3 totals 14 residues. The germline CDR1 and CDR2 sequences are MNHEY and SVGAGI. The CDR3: CASREDRPNTEAFF. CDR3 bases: TGTGCCAGCAGGGAGGACAGGCCGAACACTGAAGCTTTCTTT.

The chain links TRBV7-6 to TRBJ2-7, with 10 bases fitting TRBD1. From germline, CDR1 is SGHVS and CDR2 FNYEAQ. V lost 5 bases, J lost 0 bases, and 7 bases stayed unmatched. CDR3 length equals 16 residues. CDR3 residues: CASSTRGQGSSYEQYF. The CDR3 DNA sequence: TGTGCCAGCAGCACCAGGGGACAGGGGAGCTCCTACGAGCAGTACTTC.

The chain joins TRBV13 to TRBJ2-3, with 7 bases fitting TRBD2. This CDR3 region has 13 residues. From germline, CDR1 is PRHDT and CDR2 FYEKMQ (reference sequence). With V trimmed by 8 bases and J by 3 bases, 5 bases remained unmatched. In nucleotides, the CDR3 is TGTGCCAGCGGGGAGCGGGGTACAGATACGCAGTATTTT. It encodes CASGERGTDTQYF. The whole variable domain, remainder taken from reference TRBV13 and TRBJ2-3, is AAGVIQSPRHLIKEKRETATLKCYPIPRHDTVYWYQQGPGQDPQFLISFYEKMQSDKGSIPDRFSAQQFSDYHSELNMSSLELGDSALYFCASGERGTDTQYFGPGTRLTVL.

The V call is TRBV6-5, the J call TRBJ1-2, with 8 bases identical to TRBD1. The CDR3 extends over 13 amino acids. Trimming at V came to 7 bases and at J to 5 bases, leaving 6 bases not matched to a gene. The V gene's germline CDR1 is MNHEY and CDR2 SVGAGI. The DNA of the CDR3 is TGTGCCAGCACCACGAGGACAGGGTATGGCTACACCTTC. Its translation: CASTTRTGYGYTF.

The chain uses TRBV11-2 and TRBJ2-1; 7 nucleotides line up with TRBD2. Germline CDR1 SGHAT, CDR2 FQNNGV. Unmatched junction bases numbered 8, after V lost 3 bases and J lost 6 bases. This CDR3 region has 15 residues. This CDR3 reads CASSFKRDPPNEQFF. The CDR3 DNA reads TGTGCCAGCAGCTTTAAGCGGGACCCCCCCAATGAGCAGTTCTTC.

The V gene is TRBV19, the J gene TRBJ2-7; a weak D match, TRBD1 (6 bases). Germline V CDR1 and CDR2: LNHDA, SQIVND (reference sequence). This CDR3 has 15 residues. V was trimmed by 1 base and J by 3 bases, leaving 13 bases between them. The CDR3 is CASSIVGTQNYEQYF. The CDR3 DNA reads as TGTGCCAGTAGTATAGTGGGGACACAGAACTACGAGCAGTACTTC. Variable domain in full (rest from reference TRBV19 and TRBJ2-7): DGGITQSPKYLFRKEGQNVTLSCEQNLNHDAMYWYRQDPGQGLRLIYYSQIVNDFQKGDIAEGYSVSREKKESFPLTVTSAQKNPTAFYLCASSIVGTQNYEQYFGPGTRLTVT.

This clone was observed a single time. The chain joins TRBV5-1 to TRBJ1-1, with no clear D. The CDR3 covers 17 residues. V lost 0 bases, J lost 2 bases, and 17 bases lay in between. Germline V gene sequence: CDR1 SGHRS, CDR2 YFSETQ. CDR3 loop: CASSLGLLRGVNTEAFF. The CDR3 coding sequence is TGCGCCAGCAGCTTGGGACTACTACGGGGAGTCAACACTGAAGCTTTCTTT.

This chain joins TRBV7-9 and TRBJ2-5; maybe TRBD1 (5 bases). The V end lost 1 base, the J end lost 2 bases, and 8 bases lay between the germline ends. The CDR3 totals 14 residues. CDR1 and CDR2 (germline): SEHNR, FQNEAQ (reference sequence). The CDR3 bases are TGTGCCAGCAGCTTAGTATCAGGGCAAGAGACCCAGTACTTC. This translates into CASSLVSGQETQYF.

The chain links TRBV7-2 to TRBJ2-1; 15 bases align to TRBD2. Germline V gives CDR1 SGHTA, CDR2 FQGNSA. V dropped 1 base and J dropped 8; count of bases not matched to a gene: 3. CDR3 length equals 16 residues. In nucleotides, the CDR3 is TGTGCCAGCAGCTTAGGGACTAGCGGGAGGGCCCATGAGCAGTTCTTC. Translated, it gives CASSLGTSGRAHEQFF.

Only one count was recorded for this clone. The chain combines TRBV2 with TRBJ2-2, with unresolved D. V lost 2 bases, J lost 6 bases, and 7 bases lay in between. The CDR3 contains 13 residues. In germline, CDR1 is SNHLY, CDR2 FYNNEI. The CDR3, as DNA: TGTGCCAGCAGTGAAACGCGTTCCGGGGAGCTGTTTTTT. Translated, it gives CASSETRSGELFF. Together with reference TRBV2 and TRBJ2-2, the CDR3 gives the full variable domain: EPEVTQTPSHQVTQMGQEVILRCVPISNHLYFYWYRQILGQKVEFLVSFYNNEISEKSEIFDDQFSVERPDGSNFTLKIRSTKLEDSAMYFCASSETRSGELFFGEGSRLTVL.

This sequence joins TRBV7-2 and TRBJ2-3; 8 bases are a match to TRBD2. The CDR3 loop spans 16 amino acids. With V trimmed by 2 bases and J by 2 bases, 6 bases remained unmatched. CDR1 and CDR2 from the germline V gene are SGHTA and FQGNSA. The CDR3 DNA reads TGTGCCAGCAGCTTAATTATAGCGGGAAACACAGATACGCAGTATTTT. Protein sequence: CASSLIIAGNTDTQYF.

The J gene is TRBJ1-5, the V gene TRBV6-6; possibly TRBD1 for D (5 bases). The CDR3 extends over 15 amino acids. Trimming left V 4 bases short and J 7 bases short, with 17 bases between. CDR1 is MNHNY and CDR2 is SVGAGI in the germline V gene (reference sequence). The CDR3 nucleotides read TGTGCCAGCAGTTCCGTGGGGGGGAAGGAGCAGCCCCAGCATTTT. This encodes CASSSVGGKEQPQHF.

The CDR3 sequence is CASSIPTGGLSYGYTF. In nucleotides, the CDR3 is TGTGCCAGCAGTATCCCGACAGGGGGGCTTTCCTATGGCTACACCTTC. The rearrangement links TRBV28 to TRBJ1-2, with 9 bases lining up with TRBD1. From germline, CDR1 is MDHEN and CDR2 SYDVKM. V was clipped by 5 bases and J by 4 bases; unmatched bases: 11. This CDR3 comprises 16 residues.

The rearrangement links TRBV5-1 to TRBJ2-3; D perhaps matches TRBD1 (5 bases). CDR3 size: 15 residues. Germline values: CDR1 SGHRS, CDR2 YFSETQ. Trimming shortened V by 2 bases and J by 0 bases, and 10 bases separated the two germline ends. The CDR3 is CASSLETASTDTQYF. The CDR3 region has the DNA TGCGCCAGCAGCTTAGAGACAGCTAGCACAGATACGCAGTATTTT. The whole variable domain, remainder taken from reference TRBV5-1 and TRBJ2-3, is KAGVTQTPRYLIKTRGQQVTLSCSPISGHRSVSWYQQTPGQGLQFLFEYFSETQRNKGNFPGRFSGRQFSNSRSEMNVSTLELGDSALYLCASSLETASTDTQYFGPGTRLTVL.

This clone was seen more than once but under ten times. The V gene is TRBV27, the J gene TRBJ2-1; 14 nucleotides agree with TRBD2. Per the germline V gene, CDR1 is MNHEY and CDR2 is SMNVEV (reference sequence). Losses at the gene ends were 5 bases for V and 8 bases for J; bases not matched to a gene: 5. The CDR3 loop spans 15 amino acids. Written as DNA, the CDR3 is TGTGCCAGCAGTCTCGGACTAGCGGGAGGTCATGAGCAGTTCTTC. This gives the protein CASSLGLAGGHEQFF.

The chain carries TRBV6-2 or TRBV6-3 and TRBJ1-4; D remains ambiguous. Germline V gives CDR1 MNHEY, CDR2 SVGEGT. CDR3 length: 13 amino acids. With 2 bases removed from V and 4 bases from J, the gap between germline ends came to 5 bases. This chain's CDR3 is CASSYRDNEKLFF. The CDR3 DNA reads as TGTGCCAGCAGTTACCGGGATAATGAAAAACTGTTTTTT.

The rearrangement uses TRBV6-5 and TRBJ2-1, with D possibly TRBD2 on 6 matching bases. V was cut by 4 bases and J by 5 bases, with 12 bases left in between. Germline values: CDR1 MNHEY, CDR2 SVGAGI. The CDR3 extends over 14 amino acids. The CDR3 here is CASSSGGPHNEQFF. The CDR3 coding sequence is TGTGCCAGCAGTTCTGGAGGGCCCCACAATGAGCAGTTCTTC.

The CDR3 is CASSQGQETYGYTF. For the CDR3, the DNA is TGTGCCAGCAGCCAGGGACAGGAGACCTATGGCTACACCTTC. V usage is TRBV3-1 (or the pseudogene TRBV3-2) and J usage is TRBJ1-2, with 8 bases fitting TRBD1. There are 14 residues in the CDR3. After removal of 3 bases from V and 4 bases from J, the junction contained 4 bases not matched to a gene. Looked up from germline, CDR1 is LGHDT and CDR2 is YNNKEL (reference sequence).

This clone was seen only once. In DNA form, the CDR3 reads TGTGCCAGCAGCTTAGCTCTAGCGGGAGGGCCCCATTACGAGCAGTACTTC. It codes for CASSLALAGGPHYEQYF. This sequence joins TRBV7-6 and TRBJ2-7, with 12 bases aligning to TRBD2. With V trimmed by 0 bases and J by 4 bases, 7 bases remained unmatched. Looked up from germline, CDR1 is SGHVS and CDR2 is FNYEAQ. The CDR3 contains 17 residues.

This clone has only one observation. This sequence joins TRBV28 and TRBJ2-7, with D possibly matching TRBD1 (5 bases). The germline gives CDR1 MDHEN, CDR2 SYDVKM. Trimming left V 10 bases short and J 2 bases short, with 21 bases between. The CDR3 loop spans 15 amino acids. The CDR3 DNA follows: TGTGCCACTACCAAAGCTGGGGCACGGGCCTACGAGCAGTACTTC. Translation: CATTKAGARAYEQYF.

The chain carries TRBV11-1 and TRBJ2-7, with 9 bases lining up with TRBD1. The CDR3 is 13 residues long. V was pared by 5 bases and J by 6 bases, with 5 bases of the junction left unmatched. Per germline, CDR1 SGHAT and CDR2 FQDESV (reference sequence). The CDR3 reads CASSRTGASEQYF. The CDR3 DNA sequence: TGTGCCAGCAGCCGGACAGGGGCGAGCGAGCAGTACTTC.

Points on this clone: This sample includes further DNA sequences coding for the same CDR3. This CDR3 reads CASSAGQGYEQYF. CDR3 DNA sequence: TGTGCCAGCAGCGCCGGACAGGGCTACGAGCAGTACTTC. The rearrangement links TRBV11-1 to TRBJ2-7, with 8 positions matching TRBD1. CDR3 length: 13 residues. Germline loops: CDR1 SGHAT, CDR2 FQDESV (reference sequence). After removal of 5 bases from V and 3 bases from J, the junction contained 3 bases not matched to a gene.

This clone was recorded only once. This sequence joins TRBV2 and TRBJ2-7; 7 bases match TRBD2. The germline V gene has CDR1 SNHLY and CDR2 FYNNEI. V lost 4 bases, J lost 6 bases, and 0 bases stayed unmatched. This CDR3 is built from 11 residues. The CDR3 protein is CASSGTSEQYF. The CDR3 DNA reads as TGTGCCAGCAGTGGGACTAGCGAGCAGTACTTC.

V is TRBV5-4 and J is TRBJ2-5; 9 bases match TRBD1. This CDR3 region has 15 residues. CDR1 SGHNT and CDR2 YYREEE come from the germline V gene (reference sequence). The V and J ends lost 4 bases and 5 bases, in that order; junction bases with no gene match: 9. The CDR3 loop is CASSVSQGAIETQYF. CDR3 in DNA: TGTGCCAGCAGCGTTTCACAGGGGGCCATTGAGACCCAGTACTTC.